This TCR beta chain was sequenced during a study of cytomegalovirus exposure and HLA in healthy donors. Study background: Sequencing of 150 million to 200 million T cells in an earlier analysis found about 120 million unique TCR beta sequences. General study points: Under 20,000 TCR beta sequences were associated with HLA alleles at 0.05 false discovery rate in a later analysis. Clonal expansion, a later analysis showed, was greater in HLA-associated TCR beta chains than in equally common others.

Germline assignment: CDR1 LGHNA and CDR2 YNFKEQ. Deletions cut 2 bases from V and 1 base from J, with 10 bases between. The CDR3 extends over 15 amino acids. PCR used 60 Vbeta primers and 13 Jbeta primers. Libraries were prepared by immunoSEQ multiplex PCR; TCRdb keeps only in-frame clonotypes and omits some of them. The repertoire holds about 110,000 clones, with around 69% as singletons. Turning to this clone: The target antigen is unknown.

The rearrangement uses TRBV4-2 and TRBJ2-3, with D perhaps matching TRBD2 (6 bases). This clonotype was sampled from a woman aged 40 to 50 in good health and CMV-seropositive. Sample: PBMCs. The CDR3 region is CASSQWGDRTDTQYF. CDR3 nucleotides: TGTGCCAGCAGCCAATGGGGGGACCGCACAGATACGCAGTATTTT.